This T cell receptor beta chain was sequenced for a study of CD8 T cells in Susac syndrome (dated by TCRdb to about 2019). With regard to the full study: The study used repertoire sequencing to test whether antigen drove CD8+ T cell activation and differentiation in Susac syndrome. CD8+ T cell repertoire clonality was compared between some 12 healthy donors, approximately 14 Susac syndrome patients and around 15 multiple sclerosis patients.

RNA was extracted using the RNeasy kit, and roughly 0.45 to 1 microgram was reverse transcribed with random hexamers. The immunoSEQ multiplex PCR assay, which covers 54 Vbeta and 13 Jbeta segments, was used to amplify TCR beta CDR3 regions. Bias from PCR amplification was corrected by using a synthetic template baseline for primer optimization and for computational correction. The study's own analysis went as follows. Reads were annotated to V, D and J genes per IMGT and analyzed with immunoSEQ Analyzer, keeping only productive sequences. Clonality was calculated as one minus the Shannon entropy normalized by log2 of the number of productive unique sequences. Public and private clones were assessed among the 100 most prevalent clones of each patient and control. A clone was defined as Susac-specific if it was absent from the healthy and MS cohorts, from more than 850 published viral clones and from other ImmuneACCESS disease sequences. Using fastp trimming at Q25 and MiXCR clonotype assembly, TCRdb reanalyzed the public sequencing data and kept in-frame beta chains. Under each unique CDR3 protein, matching rows form one entry showing the most common genes and DNA. TCRdb assigned the V and J calls; the authors' analysis was not used. For this sample the table gives roughly 44,000 distinct CDR3 sequences, of which over 85% were detected only once. Approximately 0.53% of the sample is held by the ten biggest clonotypes.

Remarks on this clonotype: It lacks a known antigen. There are no base qualities to consult, and no much larger clone falls within one base.

Summary of the overall study and its limitations: The number of individuals in the TCR sequencing and HLA analysis was acknowledged as relatively small.

CDR1 is given as SGDLS and CDR2 as YYNGEE, both from the germline V gene. The V end loses 0 bases and the J end loses 7 bases, and a stretch of 11 bases separates them. The CDR3 covers 14 residues, taking in both the cysteine and the phenylalanine. This entry keeps only the CDR3 DNA: 42 bases, framed from base 1. High-throughput TCR beta sequencing profiled peripheral blood CD8+ and CD4+ T cells from healthy donors, Susac syndrome patients and multiple sclerosis patients. Healthy donors were age- and sex-matched controls. Bulk CD8+ and CD4+ T cells were purified by magnetic negative isolation, whereas CD8+ TEMRA cells were enriched by FACS. Blood was drawn into EDTA tubes, processed within 24 hours, and PBMCs were isolated by density gradient centrifugation. PBMCs destined for TCR sequencing were cryopreserved in liquid nitrogen and later thawed in a 37 °C water bath. The sorted or isolated CD4+, CD8+ and CD8+ TEMRA cells had a purity of 90% or higher.

This receptor chain uses TRBV9 and TRBJ2-1; 6 matching bases give a weak D call of TRBD2. The sequenced sample was CD8+ T cells from PBMCs. The receptor comes from a human donor in good health. The CDR3 loop reads CASSVVGTANEQFF. The DNA is TGTGCCAGCAGCGTAGTGGGGACTGCTAATGAGCAGTTCTTC.